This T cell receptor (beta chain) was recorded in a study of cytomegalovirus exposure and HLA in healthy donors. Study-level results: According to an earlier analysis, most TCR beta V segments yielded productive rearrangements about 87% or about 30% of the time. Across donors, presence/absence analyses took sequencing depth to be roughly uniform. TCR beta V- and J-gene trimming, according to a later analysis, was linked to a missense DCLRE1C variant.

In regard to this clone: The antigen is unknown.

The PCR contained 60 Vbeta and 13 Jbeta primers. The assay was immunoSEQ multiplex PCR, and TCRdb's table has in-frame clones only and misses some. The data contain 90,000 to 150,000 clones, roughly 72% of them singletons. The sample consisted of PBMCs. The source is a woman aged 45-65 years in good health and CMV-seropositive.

CDR3 sequence (DNA): TGCGCCAGCAGCCCGGAACAGGCTGGAGGGGCCCAGTACTTC. It yields the protein CASSPEQAGGAQYF. The genes are TRBV5-1 and TRBJ2-5; perhaps TRBD2 as D (6 bases). V was clipped by 4 bases and J by 9 bases, with 19 bases between them. CDR1 and CDR2 (germline): SGHRS, YFSETQ. The CDR3 has 14 amino acids.